This T cell receptor beta chain was captured in a study of blood T cell repertoires in COVID-19. Study summary: PBMCs, B-cell-depleted T cells, or T cells provided the cDNA or gDNA that made up the material.

Recovered status in Cohort 3 required two negative PCRs, clearance, or symptom resolution. Germline values: CDR1 PRHDT, CDR2 FYEKMQ (reference sequence). The CDR3 sequence is 15 residues long. After removal of 3 bases from V and 6 bases from J, the junction contained 5 bases not matched to a gene. Sequenced by immunoSEQ multiplex PCR; TCRdb stores in-frame clones only, minus some. The sample has approximately 210,000 clones; 70% to 85% are singletons. The V gene is TRBV13, the J gene TRBJ2-3; 11 nucleotides line up with TRBD2. Material for sequencing was PBMCs or T cells enriched from blood (not recorded which). The TCR originated in a woman aged 60-70 years who had recovered from COVID-19. The chain's CDR3 is CASSFPSGGLDTQYF. The CDR3, as DNA: TGTGCCAGCAGCTTCCCTAGCGGGGGGTTGGATACGCAGTATTTT.